This T cell receptor (beta chain) was sequenced in a study of blood T cell repertoires in COVID-19. Study-level information: Some COVID-19 samples were acute and others convalescent; all came from the United States, Italy and Spain. Nucleic acid was either cDNA or gDNA, and it came from T cells, B-cell-depleted T cells, or PBMCs.

Per the original methods: Amplifying reference gene primers gave estimates of nucleated cell counts. The method was immunoSEQ multiplex PCR; TCRdb's version includes in-frame clones alone and lacks a portion of them. That table supplies the V and J calls and clone size; D and trimming were determined from the DNA. The sample lists about 260,000 clones; around 80% were seen once. Per the germline V gene, CDR1 is SGDLS and CDR2 is YYNGEE. There are 14 residues in the CDR3. V was clipped by 2 bases and J by 2 bases, with 8 bases between them. The chain links TRBV9 to TRBJ1-5; D not resolved. Sequenced material: peripheral blood. The TCR comes from a woman older than 75 with acute or convalescent COVID-19. The CDR3 here is CASSVSSGNQPQHF. CDR3 in DNA: TGTGCCAGCAGCGTTAGTTCCGGCAATCAGCCCCAGCATTTT.